Listed here are 11 T cell receptor beta chains from one sample, sequenced in a study of T cell responses to AZD1222 COVID-19 vaccine. The assay was immunoSEQ multiplex PCR, and TCRdb's table has in-frame clones only and misses some. The repertoire holds about 78,000 clones, roughly 88% seen once, with 5% in the top ten. The specimen comprised peripheral blood, sampled on day 0 of MenACWY control vaccination. The receptors here all came from an adult in good health.

The V gene is TRBV27, the J gene TRBJ2-6, with unresolved D. CDR3 length: 13 residues. Trimming stripped 7 bases from V and 0 bases from J, with 4 bases between. Per germline, CDR1 MNHEY and CDR2 SMNVEV (reference sequence). The CDR3 here is CASTLSGANVLTF. CDR3 DNA sequence: TGTGCCAGCACCCTCTCTGGGGCCAACGTCCTGACTTTC. The whole variable domain, remainder taken from reference TRBV27 and TRBJ2-6, is EAQVTQNPRYLITVTGKKLTVTCSQNMNHEYMSWYRQDPGLGLRQIYYSMNVEVTDKGDVPEGYKVSRKEKRNFPLILESPSPNQTSLYFCASTLSGANVLTFGAGSRLTVL.

The gene calls are TRBV9 and TRBJ2-5; D is perhaps TRBD1 (5 bases). Germline-derived CDR1 and CDR2 are SGDLS and YYNGEE. Trimming took 3 bases from V and 1 from J, leaving 16 bases between them. The length of the CDR3 is 16 residues. CDR3 residues: CASSAYLTDFQETQYF. The CDR3, as DNA: TGTGCCAGCAGCGCTTATCTGACAGATTTCCAAGAGACCCAGTACTTC.

This clone was seen once. This sequence joins TRBV2 and TRBJ1-4; D not certain. Trimming removed 5 bases from V and 2 bases from J, with 15 bases in between. There are 16 residues in the CDR3. The V gene's germline CDR1 is SNHLY and CDR2 FYNNEI. DNA for the CDR3: TGTGCCAGCAGTCCCCGGAGTGGTGGGACTAATGAAAAACTGTTTTTT. It translates to CASSPRSGGTNEKLFF. Using reference TRBV2 and TRBJ1-4 for the parts outside the CDR3, the full variable domain is EPEVTQTPSHQVTQMGQEVILRCVPISNHLYFYWYRQILGQKVEFLVSFYNNEISEKSEIFDDQFSVERPDGSNFTLKIRSTKLEDSAMYFCASSPRSGGTNEKLFFGSGTQLSVL.

V and J are TRBV3-1 (or the pseudogene TRBV3-2) and TRBJ1-6, with D maybe TRBD1 (6 bases). The V end was cut by 4 bases, the J end by 5 bases, with 12 bases between. The germline V gene encodes CDR1 LGHDT and CDR2 YNNKEL (reference sequence). The CDR3 totals 15 residues. CDR3 nucleotide sequence: TGTGCCAGCAGCCTATTAGGGGGGGATAATTCACCCCTCCACTTT. It codes for CASSLLGGDNSPLHF.

The V call is TRBV5-1, the J call TRBJ2-1, with 7 bases that match TRBD1. After removal of 2 bases from V and 2 bases from J, the junction contained 4 bases not matched to a gene. CDR3 size: 15 residues. Germline lookup yields CDR1 SGHRS and CDR2 YFSETQ. The CDR3 loop is CASSFTTGTYNEQFF. CDR3 bases: TGCGCCAGCAGCTTCACGACAGGGACCTACAATGAGCAGTTCTTC.

The chain links TRBV5-8 to TRBJ2-2, with 8 bases lining up with TRBD1. The CDR3 extends over 15 amino acids. The ends lost 4 bases at V and 5 bases at J; junction bases unmatched: 7. CDR1 and CDR2 (germline): SGHTS, YDEGEE. CDR3 in DNA: TGTGCCAGCAGCCTGACAGGGGTGAGGACCGGGGAGCTGTTTTTT. As protein: CASSLTGVRTGELFF. The variable domain in full, with the rest retrieved from reference TRBV5-8 and TRBJ2-2, is EAGVTQSPTHLIKTRGQQATLRCSPISGHTSVYWYQQALGLGLQFLLWYDEGEERNRGNFPPRFSGRQFPNYSSELNVNALELEDSALYLCASSLTGVRTGELFFGEGSRLTVL.

This clone has just one count. This rearrangement joins TRBV27 to TRBJ1-5, with 7 positions matching TRBD1. The trim removed 5 bases at V and 2 bases at J, leaving 6 bases unmatched. Germline V gene sequence: CDR1 MNHEY, CDR2 SMNVEV (reference sequence). The CDR3 is made up of 15 amino acids. In nucleotides, the CDR3 is TGTGCCAGCAGTCACAGGGGTCTGGGCAATCAGCCCCAGCATTTT. Protein sequence: CASSHRGLGNQPQHF.

The chain combines TRBV13 with TRBJ1-4; the D gene is possibly TRBD1 (5 bases). The CDR3 totals 16 residues. Per the germline V gene, CDR1 is PRHDT and CDR2 is FYEKMQ (reference sequence). V was trimmed by 3 bases and J by 7 bases, leaving 18 bases between them. CDR3 DNA sequence: TGTGCCAGCAGCTTGGAGGGCGCAGGGTATACTGAAAAACTGTTTTTT. This sequence encodes CASSLEGAGYTEKLFF.

The genes are TRBV10-1 and TRBJ1-2; D unresolved. V was clipped by 7 bases and J by 8 bases, with 11 bases between them. The CDR3 loop spans 11 amino acids. The germline V gene encodes CDR1 WNHNN and CDR2 SYGVQD (reference sequence). CDR3 DNA: TGCGCCAGCATCCCAAGGATCGGCTACACCTTC. Translation gives CASIPRIGYTF.

The chain combines TRBV21-1 with TRBJ2-7. TRBV21-1 is assigned pseudogene status. The CDR3 sequence is 13 residues long. The CDR3 reads CASPYRHPYEQYF. The CDR3 bases are TGTGCCAGCCCGTACCGGCATCCCTACGAGCAGTACTTC.

J is TRBJ1-1 and V is TRBV7-9; D is undetermined. This CDR3 is 13 amino acids long. Germline CDR1 reads SEHNR; CDR2 reads FQNEAQ (reference sequence). V was shortened by 4 bases and J by 1 base, with 7 bases between the two germline ends. The CDR3 protein is CASSSGRNTEAFF. The CDR3 DNA is TGTGCCAGCAGCTCGGGTCGGAACACTGAAGCTTTCTTT.